These 2 T cell receptor beta chains came from one sample sequenced in a study of blood T cell repertoires in COVID-19. Some clones are missing from TCRdb's copy, which holds only in-frame ones; the method was immunoSEQ multiplex PCR. The data hold approximately 240,000 clones, with over 80% observed a single time. Source material: peripheral blood. The origin of the receptors is a woman in her 30s with COVID-19, enrolled during active disease.

Comments on this clone: The sample carries other DNA sequences with the same CDR3. The genes are TRBV24-1 and TRBJ2-5; 10 bases agree with TRBD2. V shed 4 bases and J 1 base; nucleotides not matched to a gene: 2. This CDR3 is 15 amino acids long. Per the germline V gene, CDR1 is KGHDR and CDR2 is SFDVKD. CDR3 bases: TGTGCCACCAGTGACCCTAGCGGGGGCCAAGAGACCCAGTACTTC. Translating gives CATSDPSGGQETQYF.

The gene calls are TRBV5-1 and TRBJ1-4, with 8 nucleotides matching TRBD1. V was clipped by 2 bases and J by 5 bases; unmatched bases: 5. Per germline, CDR1 SGHRS and CDR2 YFSETQ. CDR3 size: 15 residues. The CDR3 loop is CASSFGQGGNEKLFF. CDR3 sequence (DNA): TGCGCCAGCAGCTTCGGACAGGGAGGGAATGAAAAACTGTTTTTT. Drawing the rest from reference TRBV5-1 and TRBJ1-4, the complete variable domain is KAGVTQTPRYLIKTRGQQVTLSCSPISGHRSVSWYQQTPGQGLQFLFEYFSETQRNKGNFPGRFSGRQFSNSRSEMNVSTLELGDSALYLCASSFGQGGNEKLFFGSGTQLSVL.